The following is a TCR beta chain sequence with its context. Its antigen is not known. Germline V CDR1 and CDR2: SGHVS, FQNEAQ. The CDR3 is made up of 15 amino acids. Trimming took 1 base from V and 0 from J, leaving 7 bases between them. The sample is drawn from a study of graft-versus-host responses after intestinal transplantation. Study-level background: Isolated intestinal, liver-intestinal, or multivisceral transplants were what recipients had. All of the recipients had induction that used anti-thymocyte globulin, then tacrolimus and steroids for 2 to 3 years.

Using immunoSEQ multiplex PCR, the repertoire was profiled, and TCRdb retains in-frame clones only, with some absent. Here the sample spans about 120,000 clones, 90% to 95% being singletons. This receptor was taken from a human donor who was the organ donor for an intestinal transplant. The sequencing here drew on unstimulated CD4+ T cells sorted from spleen or lymph node cells, taken before transplant. The rearrangement links TRBV7-8 to TRBJ1-5; D gene ambiguous. The CDR3 protein is CASSLVGVSNQPQHF. CDR3 DNA sequence: TGTGCCAGCAGCTTAGTCGGAGTTAGCAATCAGCCCCAGCATTTT.